Each of the 15 T cell receptor beta chains below was sequenced from the same sample in a study of blood T cell repertoires in COVID-19 (dated by TCRdb to 2018 to 2021). The library relied on the immunoSEQ multiplex PCR assay. Held by TCRdb, this immuneACCESS table contains in-frame sequences only and omits some clones. Under half of the omission traces to an unresolved V gene where checked; the cause of the rest is unknown. Here the sample has 230,000 or so clones; approximately 85% occur a single time. The ten most abundant clones make up approximately 6.6% of the sample. Input material: PBMCs or T cells enriched from blood (not recorded which). The receptors originated from a woman aged 50 to 60 who had been exposed to COVID-19.

V gene TRBV6-5 combines with J gene TRBJ1-2; 7 bases fit TRBD1. CDR3 length: 12 residues. Germline CDR1 MNHEY, CDR2 SVGAGI. V trimming: 7 bases; J trimming: 7 bases; junction bases outside the gene matches: 6. The CDR3 loop reads CASTDRVSGYTF. In DNA form, the CDR3 reads TGTGCCAGCACCGACAGGGTCAGTGGCTACACCTTC.

A remark on this clone: An end of the junction does not agree with germline; a read error may underlie this. The chain combines TRBV6-5 with TRBJ1-1, with D possibly matching TRBD1 (5 bases). This CDR3 is 13 amino acids long. Germline assignment: CDR1 MNHEY and CDR2 SVGAGI. In DNA form, the CDR3 reads TGTGCCAGCAGTGACTCGAAAGTGGGGGGGGGTTTCTTT. This codes for CASSDSKVGGGFF.

This sequence joins TRBV2 and TRBJ2-7; 8 bases fit TRBD1. Germline V gives CDR1 SNHLY, CDR2 FYNNEI. The V gene end was trimmed by 7 bases and the J gene end by 6 bases; junction bases not matched to a gene: 11. The CDR3 has 14 residues. As DNA, the CDR3 is TGTGCCAGCATTTGGCTGACAGGGGCGGGCGAGCAGTACTTC. Its protein product is CASIWLTGAGEQYF.

The chain employs TRBV5-1 and TRBJ2-2; 8 bases match TRBD2. Germline V gives CDR1 SGHRS, CDR2 YFSETQ. Trimming at V came to 7 bases and at J to 4 bases, leaving 27 bases not matched to a gene. The CDR3 loop spans 21 amino acids. CDR3 amino acids: CASSPRPGVRGGTPTTGELFF. The CDR3 nucleotides read TGCGCCAGCTCCCCCAGGCCGGGGGTCCGGGGGGGCACCCCGACCACCGGGGAGCTGTTTTTT.

The V and J genes are TRBV28 and TRBJ1-2; the D gene is possibly TRBD1 (5 bases). Trimming took 4 bases from V and 8 from J, leaving 14 bases between them. The CDR3 loop spans 13 amino acids. The germline CDR1 and CDR2 sequences are MDHEN and SYDVKM. CDR3 sequence: CASSSTVAGGYTF. As DNA, the CDR3 is TGTGCCAGCAGTTCGACAGTAGCGGGAGGCTACACCTTC.

V gene TRBV28 combines with J gene TRBJ1-1, with D unclear. Trimming shortened V by 7 bases and J by 9 bases, and 18 bases separated the two germline ends. The CDR3 is 13 amino acids. CDR1 and CDR2 (germline): MDHEN, SYDVKM. The CDR3 here is CASTLALERKAFF. The CDR3 nucleotides read TGTGCCAGCACCTTAGCGTTGGAAAGAAAAGCTTTCTTT. Drawing the rest from reference TRBV28 and TRBJ1-1, the complete variable domain is DVKVTQSSRYLVKRTGEKVFLECVQDMDHENMFWYRQDPGLGLRLIYFSYDVKMKEKGDIPEGYSVSREKKERFSLILESASTNQTSMYLCASTLALERKAFFGQGTRLTVV.

This chain joins TRBV10-2 and TRBJ1-6; a possible D gene is TRBD1 (6 bases). The CDR3 has 14 amino acids. Germline CDR1 and CDR2: WSHSY and SAAADI. V was shortened by 6 bases and J by 7 bases, with 13 bases between the two germline ends. DNA for the CDR3: TGCGCCAGCAGAAGTGACAGGAGCAATTCACCCCTCCACTTT. Translation gives CASRSDRSNSPLHF.

The genes are TRBV5-1 and TRBJ1-1, with TRBD1 as a possible D gene (6 bases). The CDR3 is 16 amino acids. V was trimmed by 6 bases and J by 1 base, leaving 19 bases between them. Germline CDR1 is SGHRS and CDR2 is YFSETQ. The CDR3 loop reads CASKRGGLRRNTEAFF. The CDR3 bases are TGCGCCAGCAAAAGGGGGGGGCTTAGGAGGAACACTGAAGCTTTCTTT.

V and J are TRBV25-1 and TRBJ1-2; D remains unclear. V was shortened by 1 base and J by 8 bases, with 11 bases between the two germline ends. The CDR3 has 13 residues. Per the germline V gene, CDR1 is MGHDK and CDR2 is SYGVNS. CDR3 coding DNA: TGTGCCAGCAGTGAATTACGGGTAGGAGGCTACACCTTC. Amino acid sequence: CASSELRVGGYTF.

This clone showed up just once. V is TRBV27 and J is TRBJ2-5; TRBD2 agrees at 13 bases. V was clipped by 6 bases and J by 9 bases; unmatched bases: 10. The CDR3 sequence is 15 residues long. Germline-derived CDR1 and CDR2 are MNHEY and SMNVEV (reference sequence). The CDR3 loop is CASSPGTSGEGAQYF. The CDR3 DNA is TGTGCCAGCAGCCCTGGGACTAGCGGGGAGGGGGCCCAGTACTTC.

The V call is TRBV5-5, the J call TRBJ2-7; tentative D call: TRBD1 (5 bases). CDR3 length: 15 amino acids. The germline V and J ends were trimmed by 3 bases and 3 bases, with 16 bases remaining between them. Germline lookup yields CDR1 SGHKS and CDR2 YYEKEE (reference sequence). The CDR3 DNA reads TGTGCCAGCAGCTCTCCAAACCAGGGCATCTACGAGCAGTACTTC. Protein: CASSSPNQGIYEQYF. Combining the CDR3 with reference TRBV5-5 and TRBJ2-7 gives the whole variable domain DAGVTQSPTHLIKTRGQQVTLRCSPISGHKSVSWYQQVLGQGPQFIFQYYEKEERGRGNFPDRFSARQFPNYSSELNVNALLLGDSALYLCASSSPNQGIYEQYFGPGTRLTVT.

The V call is TRBV28, the J call TRBJ2-2, with a tentative D call TRBD1 (5 bases). The CDR3 is 12 residues long. The germline gives CDR1 MDHEN, CDR2 SYDVKM. The V end lost 8 bases, the J end lost 4 bases, and 8 bases lay between the germline ends. The chain's CDR3 is CASGRGTGELFF. CDR3 DNA sequence: TGTGCCAGCGGTAGGGGCACCGGGGAGCTGTTTTTT.

In this sample, this clone turned up a few times. The rearrangement uses TRBV25-1 and TRBJ1-2; possible D gene TRBD1, 5 bases. V lost 5 bases, J lost 8 bases, and 12 bases lay in between. Germline V gene sequence: CDR1 MGHDK, CDR2 SYGVNS. This CDR3 has 12 residues. The CDR3 here is CASSMGGNGYTF. The CDR3 coding sequence is TGTGCCAGCAGTATGGGGGGGAACGGCTACACCTTC.

This chain connects TRBV7-6 to TRBJ2-3, with D maybe TRBD2 (6 bases). The CDR3 runs to 13 residues. V lost 8 bases, J lost 6 bases, and 15 bases lay in between. Looked up from germline, CDR1 is SGHVS and CDR2 is FNYEAQ. CDR3 residues: CASGRDRGDTQYF. The CDR3 DNA sequence: TGTGCCAGCGGAAGGGACCGGGGGGATACGCAGTATTTT.

The chain links TRBV10-1 to TRBJ1-2; D ambiguous. V gave up 0 bases and J gave up 6 bases, with 17 bases separating them. The CDR3 has 16 amino acids. From germline, CDR1 is WNHNN and CDR2 SYGVQD (reference sequence). CDR3 sequence: CASSESGSLGRDGYTF. CDR3 in DNA: TGCGCCAGCAGTGAGTCGGGGTCCCTGGGGAGGGATGGCTACACCTTC.